The rows below give T cell receptor beta chains drawn from one sample of a study of cytomegalovirus exposure and HLA in healthy donors. TCRdb's table, derived via immunoSEQ multiplex PCR, lists solely in-frame clones and lacks some. Of more than 100,000 clones in the sample, approximately 75% were seen once. The sample comprised PBMCs. All receptors come from a man aged 45 to 65 in good health and CMV-seropositive. The CDR3 runs from the conserved cysteine through the conserved F or W. Fields, in order: V gene, J gene, clone size, D gene, CDR3 protein, CDR3 DNA. The D gene is left open where the match is weak. Expanded clones are given a class, and other clones once, few, many or no size at all.

v_gene: TRBV18
j_gene: TRBJ2-7
abundance: NA
d_gene: NA
CDR3aa: CASSPLAATGSSYEQYF
CDR3nt: TGTGCCAGCTCACCACTCGCCGCGACAGGATCGTCCTACGAGCAGTACTTC

v_gene: TRBV7-9
j_gene: TRBJ2-7
abundance: once
d_gene: NA
CDR3aa: CASSSPLGDEQYF
CDR3nt: TGTGCCAGCAGCTCCCCCCTCGGGGACGAGCAGTACTTC

v_gene: TRBV5-1
j_gene: TRBJ1-1
abundance: NA
d_gene: TRBD1
CDR3aa: CASSFSPAGGSEAFF
CDR3nt: TGCGCCAGCAGCTTCTCCCCGGCAGGGGGGTCTGAAGCTTTCTTT

v_gene: TRBV5-1
j_gene: TRBJ2-2
abundance: NA
d_gene: TRBD1
CDR3aa: CASSLGQGADTGELFF
CDR3nt: TGCGCCAGCAGCTTAGGACAGGGGGCCGACACCGGGGAGCTGTTTTTT

v_gene: TRBV2
j_gene: TRBJ2-7
abundance: NA
d_gene: NA
CDR3aa: CASRYSGQVTYEQYF
CDR3nt: TGTGCCAGCAGATATTCAGGCCAGGTGACCTACGAGCAGTACTTC

v_gene: TRBV19
j_gene: TRBJ2-5
abundance: NA
d_gene: NA
CDR3aa: CASGSLKETQYF
CDR3nt: TGTGCCAGCGGTAGCCTTAAAGAGACCCAGTACTTC

v_gene: TRBV7-9
j_gene: TRBJ2-7
abundance: NA
d_gene: TRBD1
CDR3aa: CASSFSPGTGVVEQYF
CDR3nt: TGTGCCAGCAGCTTTTCGCCCGGGACAGGGGTCGTCGAGCAGTACTTC

v_gene: TRBV5-5
j_gene: TRBJ1-5
abundance: NA
d_gene: NA
CDR3aa: CASQREPNQPQHF
CDR3nt: TGTGCCAGCCAGAGGGAACCAAATCAGCCCCAGCATTTT

v_gene: TRBV27
j_gene: TRBJ2-1
abundance: few
d_gene: NA
CDR3aa: CASIPFQGSVDNEQFF
CDR3nt: TGTGCCAGCATCCCATTCCAGGGGTCGGTCGACAATGAGCAGTTCTTC

v_gene: TRBV7-6
j_gene: TRBJ1-5
abundance: NA
d_gene: NA
CDR3aa: CASSPELGNQPQHF
CDR3nt: TGTGCCAGCAGCCCGGAACTAGGGAATCAGCCCCAGCATTTT

v_gene: TRBV19
j_gene: TRBJ2-7
abundance: NA
d_gene: NA
CDR3aa: CASSTQAYYEQYF
CDR3nt: TGTGCCAGTAGTACTCAGGCATACTACGAGCAGTACTTC

v_gene: TRBV28
j_gene: TRBJ1-4
abundance: NA
d_gene: NA
CDR3aa: CASSPPGEKLFF
CDR3nt: TGTGCCAGCAGTCCCCCGGGGGAAAAACTGTTTTTT

v_gene: TRBV9
j_gene: TRBJ1-4
abundance: NA
d_gene: NA
CDR3aa: CASSVGQQYGEKLFF
CDR3nt: TGTGCCAGCAGCGTCGGACAGCAGTACGGTGAAAAACTGTTTTTT

v_gene: TRBV9
j_gene: TRBJ2-1
abundance: NA
d_gene: NA
CDR3aa: CASSGIALDEQFF
CDR3nt: TGTGCCAGCAGCGGAATAGCTCTGGATGAGCAGTTCTTC

v_gene: TRBV7-2
j_gene: TRBJ2-7
abundance: few
d_gene: TRBD2
CDR3aa: CASSLRGGGPYEQYF
CDR3nt: TGTGCCAGCAGCTTACGCGGCGGGGGACCCTACGAGCAGTACTTC

v_gene: TRBV5-6
j_gene: TRBJ2-7
abundance: NA
d_gene: TRBD1
CDR3aa: CASSPDRDRVNEQYF
CDR3nt: TGTGCCAGCAGCCCAGACCGGGACAGGGTCAACGAGCAGTACTTC

v_gene: TRBV11-3
j_gene: TRBJ2-7
abundance: few
d_gene: TRBD2
CDR3aa: CASSLRGRGAYEQYF
CDR3nt: TGTGCCAGCAGCTTACGCGGGAGAGGTGCCTACGAGCAGTACTTC

v_gene: TRBV7-3
j_gene: TRBJ2-1
abundance: NA
d_gene: TRBD2
CDR3aa: CASRRLAGVSEQFF
CDR3nt: TGTGCCAGCAGACGACTAGCGGGAGTAAGCGAGCAGTTCTTC

v_gene: TRBV27
j_gene: TRBJ2-7
abundance: NA
d_gene: TRBD1
CDR3aa: CASSPTGGTYEQYF
CDR3nt: TGTGCCAGCAGTCCGACAGGGGGTACCTACGAGCAGTACTTC

v_gene: TRBV28
j_gene: TRBJ2-4
abundance: NA
d_gene: NA
CDR3aa: CASSFSGHAKNIQYF
CDR3nt: TGTGCCAGCAGTTTCTCAGGGCACGCCAAAAACATTCAGTACTTC

v_gene: TRBV28
j_gene: TRBJ2-6
abundance: NA
d_gene: TRBD1
CDR3aa: CASSSGQGAQSGANVLTF
CDR3nt: TGTGCCAGCAGTTCAGGACAGGGGGCGCAATCTGGGGCCAACGTCCTGACTTTC

v_gene: TRBV6-6
j_gene: TRBJ2-2
abundance: few
d_gene: NA
CDR3aa: CASSSRTSGGELFF
CDR3nt: TGTGCCAGCAGTTCCCGAACATCTGGCGGGGAGCTGTTTTTT

v_gene: TRBV19
j_gene: TRBJ1-2
abundance: NA
d_gene: TRBD1
CDR3aa: CASSIRGQGGGYTF
CDR3nt: TGTGCCAGTAGTATTCGCGGACAGGGCGGAGGCTACACCTTC

v_gene: TRBV6-4
j_gene: TRBJ1-2
abundance: NA
d_gene: NA
CDR3aa: CASSDSGELRGYTF
CDR3nt: TGTGCCAGCAGTGACTCCGGGGAGCTTCGTGGCTACACCTTC

v_gene: TRBV7-8
j_gene: TRBJ2-5
abundance: NA
d_gene: TRBD1
CDR3aa: CASSLPDRGQETQYF
CDR3nt: TGTGCCAGCAGCTTACCGGACAGGGGACAAGAGACCCAGTACTTC

v_gene: TRBV4-3
j_gene: TRBJ1-6
abundance: NA
d_gene: NA
CDR3aa: CASSQRAPGQGQRSPLHF
CDR3nt: TGCGCCAGCAGCCAAAGGGCCCCCGGGCAGGGCCAAAGGTCACCCCTCCACTTT

v_gene: TRBV6-5
j_gene: TRBJ2-5
abundance: NA
d_gene: NA
CDR3aa: CASSYSRIQETQYF
CDR3nt: TGTGCCAGCAGTTACTCGCGCATCCAAGAGACCCAGTACTTC

v_gene: TRBV7-3
j_gene: TRBJ1-1
abundance: NA
d_gene: NA
CDR3aa: CASSPQGRGEAFF
CDR3nt: TGTGCCAGCAGCCCACAGGGTCGGGGCGAAGCTTTCTTT

v_gene: TRBV5-6
j_gene: TRBJ2-7
abundance: NA
d_gene: TRBD1
CDR3aa: CASSLDRGVSEQYF
CDR3nt: TGTGCCAGCAGCTTGGACAGGGGAGTTAGTGAGCAGTACTTC

v_gene: TRBV11-2
j_gene: TRBJ1-6
abundance: NA
d_gene: NA
CDR3aa: CASSFLGGDLSPLHF
CDR3nt: TGTGCCAGCAGCTTTCTCGGGGGAGATCTGTCACCCCTCCACTTT

v_gene: TRBV5-1
j_gene: TRBJ1-2
abundance: NA
d_gene: NA
CDR3aa: CASSVVPANYGYTF
CDR3nt: TGCGCCAGCTCAGTGGTCCCCGCTAACTATGGCTACACCTTC

v_gene: TRBV15
j_gene: TRBJ1-5
abundance: NA
d_gene: TRBD1
CDR3aa: CATSREQGAQPQHF
CDR3nt: TGTGCCACCAGCAGAGAACAGGGGGCTCAGCCCCAGCATTTT

v_gene: TRBV6-1
j_gene: TRBJ1-1
abundance: NA
d_gene: NA
CDR3aa: CASSQQGQNTEAFF
CDR3nt: TGTGCCAGCAGCCAACAGGGACAGAACACTGAAGCTTTCTTT

v_gene: TRBV5-1
j_gene: TRBJ2-3
abundance: once
d_gene: TRBD2
CDR3aa: CASSFTRTSGTDTQYF
CDR3nt: TGCGCCAGCAGCTTCACCCGGACTAGCGGCACAGATACGCAGTATTTT

v_gene: TRBV21-1
j_gene: TRBJ2-7
abundance: once
d_gene: NA
CDR3aa: CASSLDRSYEQYF
CDR3nt: TGTGCCAGCAGCCTGGACAGATCCTACGAGCAGTACTTC

v_gene: TRBV15
j_gene: TRBJ1-2
abundance: NA
d_gene: NA
CDR3aa: CATSRDRGNGYTF
CDR3nt: TGTGCCACCAGCAGAGATAGGGGGAATGGCTACACCTTC

v_gene: TRBV11-1
j_gene: TRBJ2-7
abundance: NA
d_gene: TRBD2
CDR3aa: CASSLLGTSGPYEQYF
CDR3nt: TGTGCCAGCAGCCTCCTCGGGACTAGCGGACCCTACGAGCAGTACTTC

v_gene: TRBV6-5
j_gene: TRBJ1-5
abundance: NA
d_gene: NA
CDR3aa: CASSEVRPQHF
CDR3nt: TGTGCCAGCAGTGAAGTGCGGCCCCAGCATTTT

v_gene: TRBV15
j_gene: TRBJ2-1
abundance: once
d_gene: NA
CDR3aa: CATSRGGTAYNEQFF
CDR3nt: TGTGCCACCAGCAGAGGGGGGACTGCCTACAATGAGCAGTTCTTC

v_gene: TRBV5-1
j_gene: TRBJ2-1
abundance: NA
d_gene: NA
CDR3aa: CASSLAEAGLGYEQFF
CDR3nt: TGCGCCAGCAGCTTGGCCGAGGCAGGGTTAGGGTATGAGCAGTTCTTC

v_gene: TRBV11-3
j_gene: TRBJ2-7
abundance: NA
d_gene: NA
CDR3aa: CASSFRGKGPYEQYF
CDR3nt: TGTGCCAGCAGCTTCAGGGGAAAGGGTCCCTACGAGCAGTACTTC

v_gene: TRBV11-1
j_gene: TRBJ2-3
abundance: NA
d_gene: NA
CDR3aa: CASSPLSDTQYF
CDR3nt: TGTGCCAGCAGCCCCCTTTCAGATACGCAGTATTTT

v_gene: TRBV7-2
j_gene: TRBJ1-5
abundance: NA
d_gene: NA
CDR3aa: CASSLGGQPQHF
CDR3nt: TGTGCCAGCAGCTTAGGAGGGCAGCCCCAGCATTTT

v_gene: TRBV5-8
j_gene: TRBJ1-2
abundance: NA
d_gene: NA
CDR3aa: CASSLVAEIYGYTF
CDR3nt: TGTGCCAGCAGCTTGGTCGCGGAAATCTATGGCTACACCTTC

v_gene: TRBV4-1
j_gene: TRBJ2-7
abundance: NA
d_gene: TRBD2
CDR3aa: CASSLNLAGWTEQYF
CDR3nt: TGCGCCAGCAGCCTTAATTTAGCGGGATGGACCGAGCAGTACTTC

v_gene: TRBV29-1
j_gene: TRBJ2-5
abundance: NA
d_gene: TRBD2
CDR3aa: CSATSGGLLAGTQYF
CDR3nt: TGCAGCGCGACTAGCGGGGGCCTTCTGGCGGGGACCCAGTACTTC

v_gene: TRBV10-3
j_gene: TRBJ1-1
abundance: NA
d_gene: TRBD1
CDR3aa: CAISESRDRVNTEAFF
CDR3nt: TGTGCCATCAGTGAGTCCCGGGACAGGGTGAACACTGAAGCTTTCTTT

v_gene: TRBV28
j_gene: TRBJ1-2
abundance: NA
d_gene: NA
CDR3aa: CASSLGGAIYGYTF
CDR3nt: TGTGCCAGCAGTTTAGGAGGGGCTATCTATGGCTACACCTTC

v_gene: TRBV5-8
j_gene: TRBJ2-5
abundance: NA
d_gene: NA
CDR3aa: CASSLETGRETQYF
CDR3nt: TGTGCCAGCAGCTTGGAGACGGGTCGAGAGACCCAGTACTTC

v_gene: TRBV29-1
j_gene: TRBJ2-7
abundance: few
d_gene: NA
CDR3aa: CSVGNNLYEQYF
CDR3nt: TGCAGCGTTGGAAACAATCTGTACGAGCAGTACTTC

v_gene: TRBV19
j_gene: TRBJ2-1
abundance: NA
d_gene: NA
CDR3aa: CASNPSGAPNEQFF
CDR3nt: TGTGCCAGTAATCCCAGCGGAGCGCCAAATGAGCAGTTCTTC

v_gene: TRBV28
j_gene: TRBJ2-7
abundance: NA
d_gene: TRBD2
CDR3aa: CASSLYGGSSPEQYF
CDR3nt: TGTGCCAGCAGTTTATATGGCGGGAGTTCTCCCGAGCAGTACTTC

v_gene: TRBV2
j_gene: TRBJ1-6
abundance: NA
d_gene: TRBD1
CDR3aa: CASSRQGAHNSPLHF
CDR3nt: TGTGCCAGCAGTCGACAGGGGGCGCATAATTCACCCCTCCACTTT